This T cell receptor beta chain was identified in a study of blood T cell repertoires in COVID-19. Turning to the study itself: Some COVID-19 samples were acute and others convalescent; all came from the United States, Italy and Spain.

Authors' data handling: The assay estimated nucleated cells by amplifying reference gene primers. TCRdb's table, derived via immunoSEQ multiplex PCR, lists solely in-frame clones and lacks some. That table supplies the V and J calls and clone size; D and trimming were determined from the DNA. The repertoire consists of over 250,000 clones, with over 75% occurring once and the leading ten covering around 13%. Looked up from germline, CDR1 is SGHDT and CDR2 is YYEEEE. The CDR3 totals 14 residues. Deletions cut 0 bases from V and 7 bases from J, with 8 bases between. The sample was peripheral blood. J is TRBJ1-6 and V is TRBV5-6, with a weak D call TRBD1 (5 bases). The clonotype originates from a woman in her sixties with acute or convalescent COVID-19. In DNA, the CDR3 is TGTGCCAGCAGCTTGGGGACACTGAATTCACCCCTCCACTTT. Its protein is CASSLGTLNSPLHF.